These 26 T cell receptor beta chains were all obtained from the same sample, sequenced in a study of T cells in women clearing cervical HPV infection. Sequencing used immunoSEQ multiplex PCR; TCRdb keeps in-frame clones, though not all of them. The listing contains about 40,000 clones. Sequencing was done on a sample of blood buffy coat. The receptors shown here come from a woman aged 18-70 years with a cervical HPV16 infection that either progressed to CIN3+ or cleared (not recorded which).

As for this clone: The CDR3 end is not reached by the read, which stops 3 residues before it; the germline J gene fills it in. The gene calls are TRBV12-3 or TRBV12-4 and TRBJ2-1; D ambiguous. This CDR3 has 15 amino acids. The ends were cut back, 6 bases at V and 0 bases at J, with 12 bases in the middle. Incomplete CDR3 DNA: TGTGCCAGCAGGCCAACACAGAGCTCCTACAATGAG. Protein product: CASRPTQSSYNE. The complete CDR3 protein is CASRPTQSSYNEQFF.

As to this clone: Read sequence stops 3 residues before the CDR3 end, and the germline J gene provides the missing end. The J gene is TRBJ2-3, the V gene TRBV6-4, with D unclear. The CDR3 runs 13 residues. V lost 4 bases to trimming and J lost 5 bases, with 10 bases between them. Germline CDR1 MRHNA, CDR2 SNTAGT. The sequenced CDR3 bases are TGTGCCAGCAGTGTTGGCCGAGGAGATACG. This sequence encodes CASSVGRGDT. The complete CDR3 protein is CASSVGRGDTQYF.

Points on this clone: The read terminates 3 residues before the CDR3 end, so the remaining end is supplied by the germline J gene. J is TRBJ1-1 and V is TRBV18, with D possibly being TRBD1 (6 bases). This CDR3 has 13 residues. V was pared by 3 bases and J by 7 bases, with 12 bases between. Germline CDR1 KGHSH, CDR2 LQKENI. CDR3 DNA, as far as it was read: TGTGCCAGCTCACCCAGGACAGTTATTGAA. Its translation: CASSPRTVIE. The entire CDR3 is CASSPRTVIEAFF.

The CDR3 region is CASSLDRGRHGYTF. The covered CDR3 bases are TGTGCCAGCTCCCTTGACAGGGGGCGGCATGGC. This chain connects TRBV18 to TRBJ1-2, with 10 bases matching TRBD1. The read ends 3 residues shy of where the CDR3 ends; the end is completed using the germline J gene. Germline lookup yields CDR1 KGHSH and CDR2 LQKENI. The CDR3 sequence is 14 residues long. V was pared by 6 bases and J by 6 bases, with 7 bases of the junction left unmatched.

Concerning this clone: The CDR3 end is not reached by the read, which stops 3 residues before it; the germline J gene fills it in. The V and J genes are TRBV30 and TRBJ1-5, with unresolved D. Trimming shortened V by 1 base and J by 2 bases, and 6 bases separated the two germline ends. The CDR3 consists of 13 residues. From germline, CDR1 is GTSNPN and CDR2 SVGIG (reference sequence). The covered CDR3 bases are TGTGCCTGGAGTGGGAGCGGCAATCAGCCC. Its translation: CAWSGSGNQP. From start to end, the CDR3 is CAWSGSGNQPQHF. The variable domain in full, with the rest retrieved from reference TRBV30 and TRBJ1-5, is SQTIHQWPATLVQPVGSPLSLECTVEGTSNPNLYWYRQAAGRGLQLLFYSVGIGQISSEVPQNLSASRPQDRQFILSSKKLLLSDSGFYLCAWSGSGNQPQHFGDGTRLSIL.

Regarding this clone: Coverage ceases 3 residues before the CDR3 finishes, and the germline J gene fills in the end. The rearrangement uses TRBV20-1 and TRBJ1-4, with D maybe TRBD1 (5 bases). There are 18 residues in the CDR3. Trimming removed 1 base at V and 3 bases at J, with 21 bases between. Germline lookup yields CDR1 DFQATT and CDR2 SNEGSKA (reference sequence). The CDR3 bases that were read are TGCAGTGCTAGAGGGCCCGCCCCAGGGAATGGAGCTAATGAAAAA. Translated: CSARGPAPGNGANEK. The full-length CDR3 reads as CSARGPAPGNGANEKLFF.

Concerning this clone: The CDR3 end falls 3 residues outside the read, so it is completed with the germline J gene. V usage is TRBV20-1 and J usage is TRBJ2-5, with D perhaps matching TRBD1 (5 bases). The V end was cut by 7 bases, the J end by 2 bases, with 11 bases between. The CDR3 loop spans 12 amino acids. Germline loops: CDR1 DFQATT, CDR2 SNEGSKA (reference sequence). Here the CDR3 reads CSVRGSQETQYF. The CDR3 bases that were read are TGCAGTGTTAGGGGCAGTCAAGAGACC.

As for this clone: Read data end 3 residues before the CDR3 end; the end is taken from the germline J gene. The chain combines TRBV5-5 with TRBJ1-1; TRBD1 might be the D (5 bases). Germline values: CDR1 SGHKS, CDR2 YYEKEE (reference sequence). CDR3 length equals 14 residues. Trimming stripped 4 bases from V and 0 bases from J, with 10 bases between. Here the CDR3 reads CASSTRVMNTEAFF. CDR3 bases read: TGTGCCAGCAGCACCAGGGTGATGAACACTGAA. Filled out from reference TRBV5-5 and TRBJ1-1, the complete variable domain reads DAGVTQSPTHLIKTRGQQVTLRCSPISGHKSVSWYQQVLGQGPQFIFQYYEKEERGRGNFPDRFSARQFPNYSSELNVNALLLGDSALYLCASSTRVMNTEAFFGQGTRLTVV.

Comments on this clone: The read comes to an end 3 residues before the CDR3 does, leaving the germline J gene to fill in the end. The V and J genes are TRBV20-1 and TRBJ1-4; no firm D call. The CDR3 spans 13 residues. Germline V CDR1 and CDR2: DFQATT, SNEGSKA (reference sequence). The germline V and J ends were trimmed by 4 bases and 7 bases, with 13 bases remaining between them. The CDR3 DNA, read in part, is TGCAGTGCTAAAATCCCCGGGGTTGAAAAA. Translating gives CSAKIPGVEK. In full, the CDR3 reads CSAKIPGVEKLFF.

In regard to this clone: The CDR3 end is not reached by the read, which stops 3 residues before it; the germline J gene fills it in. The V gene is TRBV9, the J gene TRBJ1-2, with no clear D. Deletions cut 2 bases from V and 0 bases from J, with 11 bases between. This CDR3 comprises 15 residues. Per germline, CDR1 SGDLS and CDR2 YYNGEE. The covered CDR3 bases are TGTGCCAGCAGCGTTATTGCAGGAGCTAACTATGGC. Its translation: CASSVIAGANYG. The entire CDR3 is CASSVIAGANYGYTF.

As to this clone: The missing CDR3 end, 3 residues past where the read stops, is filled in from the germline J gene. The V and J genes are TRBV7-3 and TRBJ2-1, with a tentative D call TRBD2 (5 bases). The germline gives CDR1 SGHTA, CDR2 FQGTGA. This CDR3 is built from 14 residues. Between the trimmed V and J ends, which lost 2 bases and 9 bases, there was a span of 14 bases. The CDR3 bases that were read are TGTGCCAGCAGCTTATATGACCGGGGAAGTGAG. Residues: CASSLYDRGSE. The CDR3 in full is CASSLYDRGSEQFF.

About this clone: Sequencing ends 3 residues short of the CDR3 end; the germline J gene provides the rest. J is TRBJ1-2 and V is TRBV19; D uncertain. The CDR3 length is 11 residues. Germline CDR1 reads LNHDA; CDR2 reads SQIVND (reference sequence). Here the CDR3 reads CASSIDRGYTF. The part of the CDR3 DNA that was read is TGTGCCAGTAGTATAGACAGGGGC.

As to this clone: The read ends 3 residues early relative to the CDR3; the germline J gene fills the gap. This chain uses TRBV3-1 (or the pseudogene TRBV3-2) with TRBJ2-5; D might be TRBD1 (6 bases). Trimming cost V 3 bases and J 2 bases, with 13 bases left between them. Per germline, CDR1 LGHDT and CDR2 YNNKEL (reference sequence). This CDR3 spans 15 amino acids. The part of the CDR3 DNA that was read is TGTGCCAGCAGCCATTATACGACAGGTCAAGAGACC. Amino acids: CASSHYTTGQET. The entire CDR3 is CASSHYTTGQETQYF.

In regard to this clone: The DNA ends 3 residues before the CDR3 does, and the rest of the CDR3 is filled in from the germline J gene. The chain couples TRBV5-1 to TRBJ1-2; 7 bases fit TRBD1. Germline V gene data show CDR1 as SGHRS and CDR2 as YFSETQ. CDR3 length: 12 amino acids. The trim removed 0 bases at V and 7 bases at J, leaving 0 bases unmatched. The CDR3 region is CASSLEGAGYTF. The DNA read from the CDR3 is TGCGCCAGCAGCTTGGAGGGGGCTGGC.

CDR3 sequence reads: CASSSAGQGRGGYTF. CDR3 DNA, as far as it was read: TGTGCCAGCAGCTCGGCGGGACAGGGTAGAGGTGGC. The rearrangement uses TRBV5-4 and TRBJ1-2; 9 positions agree with TRBD1. The read gets to within 3 residues of the CDR3 end, and the germline J gene fills in the rest. The CDR3 is made up of 15 amino acids. The germline V gene has CDR1 SGHNT and CDR2 YYREEE (reference sequence). The ends lost 3 bases at V and 7 bases at J; junction bases unmatched: 10.

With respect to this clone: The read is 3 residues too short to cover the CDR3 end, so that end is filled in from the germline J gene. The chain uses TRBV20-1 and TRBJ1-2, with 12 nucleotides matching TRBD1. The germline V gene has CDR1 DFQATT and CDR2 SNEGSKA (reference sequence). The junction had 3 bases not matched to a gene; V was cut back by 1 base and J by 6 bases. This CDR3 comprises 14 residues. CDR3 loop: CSARAGQGANGYTF. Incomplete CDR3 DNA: TGCAGTGCTAGAGCGGGACAGGGGGCCAATGGC.

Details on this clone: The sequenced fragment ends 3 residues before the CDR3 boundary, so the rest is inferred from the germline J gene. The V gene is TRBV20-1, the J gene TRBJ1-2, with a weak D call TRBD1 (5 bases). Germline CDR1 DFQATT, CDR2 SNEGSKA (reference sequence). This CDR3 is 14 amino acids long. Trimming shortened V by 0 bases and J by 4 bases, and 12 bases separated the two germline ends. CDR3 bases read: TGCAGTGCTAGAGATGTGGGGCCTGGCTATGGC. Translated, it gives CSARDVGPGYG. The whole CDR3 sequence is CSARDVGPGYGYTF.

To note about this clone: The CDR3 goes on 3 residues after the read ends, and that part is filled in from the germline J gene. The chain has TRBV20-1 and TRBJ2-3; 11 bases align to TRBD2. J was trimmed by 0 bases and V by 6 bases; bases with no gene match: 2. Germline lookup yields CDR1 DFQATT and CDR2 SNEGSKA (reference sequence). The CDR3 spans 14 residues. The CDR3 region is CSARTSGSTDTQYF. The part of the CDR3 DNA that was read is TGCAGTGCAAGGACTAGCGGGAGCACAGATACG.

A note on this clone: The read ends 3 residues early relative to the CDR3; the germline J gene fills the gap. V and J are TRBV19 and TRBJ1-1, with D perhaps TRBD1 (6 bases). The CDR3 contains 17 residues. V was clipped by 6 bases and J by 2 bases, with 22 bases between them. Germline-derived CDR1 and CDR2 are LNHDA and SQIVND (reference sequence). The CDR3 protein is CASSTSGTPSKNTEAFF. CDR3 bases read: TGTGCCAGTAGCACCTCCGGGACACCGAGTAAAAACACTGAA.

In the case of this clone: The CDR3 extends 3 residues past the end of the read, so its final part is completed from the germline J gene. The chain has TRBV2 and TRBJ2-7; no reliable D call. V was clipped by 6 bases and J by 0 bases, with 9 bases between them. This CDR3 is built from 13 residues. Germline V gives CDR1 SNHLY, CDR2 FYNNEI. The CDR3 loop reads CASRGQTSYEQYF. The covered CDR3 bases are TGTGCCAGCAGAGGGCAGACCTCCTACGAG.

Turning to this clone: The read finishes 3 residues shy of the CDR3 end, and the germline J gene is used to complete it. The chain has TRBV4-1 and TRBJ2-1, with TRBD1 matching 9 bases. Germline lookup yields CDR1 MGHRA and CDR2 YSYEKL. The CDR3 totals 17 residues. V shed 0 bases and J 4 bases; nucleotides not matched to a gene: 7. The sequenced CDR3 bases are TGCGCCAGCAGCCAAGACCTTCGGGACAGGGAATACAATGAG. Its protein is CASSQDLRDREYNE. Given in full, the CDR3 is CASSQDLRDREYNEQFF.

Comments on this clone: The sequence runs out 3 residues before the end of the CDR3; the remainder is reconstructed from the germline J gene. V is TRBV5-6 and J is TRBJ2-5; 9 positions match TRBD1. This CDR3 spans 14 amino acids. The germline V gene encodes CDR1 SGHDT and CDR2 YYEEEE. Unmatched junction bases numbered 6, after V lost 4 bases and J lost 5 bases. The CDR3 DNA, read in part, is TGTGCCAGCAGCCTACAGGGGGCTAGGGAGACC. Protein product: CASSLQGARET. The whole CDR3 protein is CASSLQGARETQYF.

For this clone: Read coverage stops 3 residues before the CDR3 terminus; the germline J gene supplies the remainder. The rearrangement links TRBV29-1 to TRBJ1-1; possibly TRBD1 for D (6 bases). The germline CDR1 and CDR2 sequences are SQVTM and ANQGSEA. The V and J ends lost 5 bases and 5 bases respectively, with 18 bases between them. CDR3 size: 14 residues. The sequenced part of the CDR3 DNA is TGCAGCGTTACAGGGAGGTATGGGGTAACTGAA. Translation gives CSVTGRYGVTE. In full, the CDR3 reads CSVTGRYGVTEAFF.

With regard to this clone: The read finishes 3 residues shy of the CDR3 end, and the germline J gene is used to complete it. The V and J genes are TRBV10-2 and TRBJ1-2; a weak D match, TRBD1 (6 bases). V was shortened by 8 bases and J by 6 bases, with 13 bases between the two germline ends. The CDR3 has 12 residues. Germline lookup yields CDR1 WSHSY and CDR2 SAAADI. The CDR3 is CASRGGVDGYTF. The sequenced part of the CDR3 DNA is TGCGCCAGCCGCGGGGGCGTCGATGGC.

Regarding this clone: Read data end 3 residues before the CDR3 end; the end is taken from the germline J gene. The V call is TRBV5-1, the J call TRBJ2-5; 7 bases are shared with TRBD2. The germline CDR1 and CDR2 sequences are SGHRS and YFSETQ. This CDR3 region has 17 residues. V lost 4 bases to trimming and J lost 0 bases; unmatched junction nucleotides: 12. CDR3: CASSEDPSGVNQETQYF. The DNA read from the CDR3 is TGCGCCAGCAGCGAGGACCCTAGCGGAGTCAACCAAGAGACC.

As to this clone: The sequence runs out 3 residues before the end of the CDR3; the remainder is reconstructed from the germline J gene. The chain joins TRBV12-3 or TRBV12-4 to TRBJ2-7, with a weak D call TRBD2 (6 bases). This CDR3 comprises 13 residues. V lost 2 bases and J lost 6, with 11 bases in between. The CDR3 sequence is CASSLRRGIEQYF. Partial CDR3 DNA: TGTGCCAGCAGTTTACGGCGGGGTATCGAG.